A single sample is the source of the 16 T cell receptor beta chains below, sequenced in a study of tumor-infiltrating lymphocytes in primary liver carcinoma. From unsorted bulk tissue weighing about 20-31 mg, DNA and RNA were co-extracted. Constant-region priming of around 530 ng total RNA yielded TCR beta cDNA. Amplification in three nested multiplex PCR rounds with slightly modified ARM-PCR gave rise to TCR beta libraries. TRBV1-TRBV30 forward primers and a C-beta reverse primer were used in the first two PCR rounds, which each ran for approximately 10 cycles. TCRdb ran MiXCR on the multiplex PCR reads and lists one entry per CDR3 protein. The sample lists some 110,000 distinct CDR3 sequences, about four fifths seen once, with approximately 21% in the top ten. Sequencing was carried out using liver tumor tissue from sampling region 3. Subset indicated: tumor region T3, left-lateral pole. These receptor sequences come from a man aged 35 to 55 with primary liver carcinoma and hepatitis B virus infection.

About this clonotype itself: It is likely a read error, because the conserved phenylalanine at the end of the CDR3 is missing. The rearrangement joins TRBV5-4 to TRBJ1-1, with D possibly being TRBD1 (5 bases). The CDR3 spans 14 residues. Germline CDR1 and CDR2: SGHNT and YYREEE (reference sequence). The CDR3 DNA is TGTGCCAGCAACTTGGGGGTCTTGAACACTGAAGCTTTCTAT. This sequence encodes CASNLGVLNTEAFY.

For this clonotype: One end of the junction is discordant with germline, which a read error may explain. J is TRBJ1-3 and V is TRBV12-3 or TRBV12-4; D call uncertain. This CDR3 region has 15 residues. Here the CDR3 DNA reads TGTGCCAGCGCCTACAATAAGGGCTCTGGAAACGCCATATATTTT. Encoded protein: CASAYNKGSGNAIYF.

As for this clonotype: Since the CDR3 does not end with the conserved phenylalanine or tryptophan, this likely comes from a read error. The DNA is omitted, as the CDR3 cannot be located on it reliably, and the CDR3 follows TCRdb's listing. The rearrangement joins TRBV11-3 to TRBJ2-1. The CDR3 length equals 14 residues, ends included. Germline values: CDR1 SGHNT, CDR2 YENEEA. The CDR3 sequence: CASSLGVTNNERFL.

This clonotype was found many times. The chain recombines TRBV28 with TRBJ2-7; D gene unclear. V lost 4 bases and J 0 bases, leaving 13 bases between the germline ends. CDR3 size: 15 residues. CDR1 MDHEN and CDR2 SYDVKM come from the germline V gene. Here the CDR3 DNA reads TGTGCCAGCAGTTATGCCACAGCATTCTCCTACGAGCAGTACTTC. This codes for CASSYATAFSYEQYF.

As regards this clonotype: One end of the junction varies from germline; a read error may be responsible. The chain uses TRBV12-3 or TRBV12-4 and TRBJ1-3; possibly TRBD1 for D (5 bases). The CDR3 has 16 residues. The CDR3 DNA sequence: TGTGCCAGCGGTTTAGGACAACTTCTCTCTGGAAACGCCATATATTTT. Protein sequence: CASGLGQLLSGNAIYF.

The chain uses TRBV2 and TRBJ1-5; D uncertain. CDR1 and CDR2 (germline): SNHLY, FYNNEI. The CDR3 runs to 13 residues. V was clipped by 0 bases and J by 7 bases, with 7 bases between them. The CDR3 loop reads CASSEALQQPQHF. DNA of the CDR3: TGTGCCAGCAGTGAAGCGCTGCAACAGCCCCAGCATTTT. Combining the CDR3 with reference TRBV2 and TRBJ1-5 gives the whole variable domain EPEVTQTPSHQVTQMGQEVILRCVPISNHLYFYWYRQILGQKVEFLVSFYNNEISEKSEIFDDQFSVERPDGSNFTLKIRSTKLEDSAMYFCASSEALQQPQHFGDGTRLSIL.

This chain uses TRBV6-2 or TRBV6-3 with TRBJ2-1; 12 nucleotides line up with TRBD2. The CDR3 runs 13 residues. Germline V lookup: CDR1 MNHEY, CDR2 SVGEGT. Germline trimming cut 7 bases from V and 9 bases from J; bases unmatched to any gene: 4. Here the CDR3 reads CASKTSGSTEQFF. The CDR3 DNA reads as TGTGCCAGCAAGACTAGCGGGAGCACTGAGCAGTTCTTC.

This clonotype was seen a single time. This chain uses TRBV4-2 with TRBJ2-7; weak D call: TRBD2 (5 bases). This CDR3 is 15 amino acids long. Trimming removed 10 bases at V and 5 bases at J, with 24 bases between. Looked up from germline, CDR1 is LGHNA and CDR2 is YNFKEQ. The CDR3 sequence: CAINPSRGEVHEQYF. CDR3 sequence (DNA): TGTGCCATCAACCCGAGTCGGGGAGAAGTGCACGAGCAGTACTTC.

This clonotype was seen only once. The conserved closing phenylalanine or tryptophan is absent in this CDR3, likely reflecting a read error. CDR3 bases: TGTGCCAGCAGTGAAGTCACTGCCTATGGCTACACCATC. It codes for CASSEVTAYGYTI. The chain links TRBV6-1 to TRBJ1-2; unclear D gene. Germline values: CDR1 MNHNS, CDR2 SASEGT. The CDR3 runs to 13 residues. V was cut by 1 base and J by 4 bases, with 7 bases left in between.

With respect to this clonotype: A much larger clone lies a single base off, so this may be a read error. V and J are TRBV6-6 and TRBJ2-1; D gene uncertain. V was clipped by 2 bases and J by 3 bases, with 11 bases between them. The CDR3 consists of 15 residues. Germline lookup yields CDR1 MNHNY and CDR2 SVGAGI (reference sequence). The CDR3 loop reads CASSYTNPDYNEQFF. The CDR3 DNA sequence: TGTGCCAGCAGTTACACGAATCCGGACTACAATGAGCAGTTCTTC.

Concerning this clonotype: The germline gene is not matched at one end of the junction; a read error may be the cause. J is TRBJ1-3 and V is TRBV5-1; D may be TRBD1 (5 bases). Germline V lookup: CDR1 SGHRS, CDR2 YFSETQ. This CDR3 is 17 amino acids long. CDR3 amino acids: CASSLESQRGAGNIIYF. In DNA, the CDR3 is TGCGCCAGCAGCTTGGAGAGCCAGAGGGGAGCAGGAAACATCATATATTTT.

This clonotype was found once. Since the CDR3 does not end with the conserved phenylalanine or tryptophan, this likely comes from a read error. The V and J genes are TRBV6-6 and TRBJ2-4, with 8 bases aligning to TRBD1. The CDR3 contains 15 residues. Trimming removed 6 bases from V and 7 bases from J; junction bases left unmatched: 11. The germline CDR1 and CDR2 sequences are MNHNY and SVGAGI (reference sequence). The CDR3 loop is CASRLGQGSRNIQYL. DNA for the CDR3: TGTGCCAGCAGGCTAGGACAGGGTTCTAGGAACATTCAGTACCTC.

Comments on this clonotype: A read error may be the cause here, since a much bigger clone is one base away. V gene TRBV28 combines with J gene TRBJ2-2; 7 bases fit TRBD2. The CDR3 loop spans 17 amino acids. Germline values: CDR1 MDHEN, CDR2 SYDVKM. V gave up 4 bases and J gave up 5 bases; unmatched junction bases: 13. Here the CDR3 DNA reads TGTGCCAGCAGTTCAATAACGGGAGGATCCGGAACCGGGGAGCTGTTTTTT. Its translation: CASSSITGGSGTGELFF. Supplemented by reference TRBV28 and TRBJ2-2, the full variable domain reads DVKVTQSSRYLVKRTGEKVFLECVQDMDHENMFWYRQDPGLGLRLIYFSYDVKMKEKGDIPEGYSVSREKKERFSLILESASTNQTSMYLCASSSITGGSGTGELFFGEGSRLTVL.

The rearrangement joins TRBV6-4 to TRBJ2-1; D is perhaps TRBD1 (6 bases). The CDR3 runs to 15 residues. The germline gives CDR1 MRHNA, CDR2 SNTAGT. The ends were cut back, 0 bases at V and 3 bases at J, with 9 bases in the middle. For the CDR3, the DNA is TGTGCCAGCAGTGACTCAACAGGGAGCTACAATGAGCAGTTCTTC. This encodes CASSDSTGSYNEQFF.

V and J are TRBV4-3 and TRBJ1-2; D call uncertain. The CDR3 runs to 15 residues. Germline CDR1 reads LGHNA; CDR2 reads YSLEER. Trimming pared 0 bases from V and 5 bases from J, leaving 13 bases between. In DNA, the CDR3 is TGCGCCAGCAGCCAAGATACAGAGTGGAATTATGGCTACACCTTC. Amino acids: CASSQDTEWNYGYTF.

Of note for this clonotype: An end of the junction does not agree with germline; a read error may underlie this. The V call is TRBV12-3 or TRBV12-4, the J call TRBJ2-1, with 13 bases aligning to TRBD2. The CDR3 extends over 15 amino acids. CDR3 residues: CARSPRLAGGNERFF. In nucleotides, the CDR3 is TGTGCCAGAAGTCCCAGACTAGCGGGAGGCAATGAGCGGTTCTTC.